This T cell receptor beta chain comes out of a study of cytomegalovirus exposure and HLA in healthy donors. Study-wide results and caveats: Within the data, a cluster of highly shared sequence variants was likely a sequencing artifact. A missense variant in DCLRE1C was later tied to TCR beta V- and J-gene trimming.

Germline assignment: CDR1 SGHRS and CDR2 YFSETQ. This CDR3 has 13 residues. Trimming took off 5 bases at V and 4 bases at J, with 12 bases between the two ends. In this sample, this clone turned up a few times. Its antigen is not identified. Amplification used 60 Vbeta primers and 13 Jbeta primers. Sequencing was performed with immunoSEQ multiplex PCR; in TCRdb, only in-frame clones are kept and a portion is missing. The data show 150,000 to 200,000 clones, over 65% seen once. This chain joins TRBV5-1 and TRBJ2-5; possibly TRBD2 for D (6 bases). The sequenced sample was PBMCs. The sequence was obtained from a middle-aged woman in good health and CMV-seropositive. In nucleotides, the CDR3 is TGCGCCAGCAGGCGGGACGACGGAGAGACCCAGTACTTC. It codes for CASRRDDGETQYF.